Described below is a single TCR beta chain sequence and its context. The data belong to a study of blood T cell repertoires in COVID-19. Study as a whole: COVID-19 samples collected from the United States, Italy and Spain covered acute and convalescent phases. The cDNA or gDNA used as material had been derived from T cells, B-cell-depleted T cells, or PBMCs.

How the authors handled the data: For nucleated cells, counts were estimated from reference gene primer amplification. Measured with immunoSEQ multiplex PCR; TCRdb has only the in-frame clones, and not every one. V and J calls and clone size follow that table, whereas D and trimming were derived from the DNA. The table records around 170,000 clones, less than 85% of them present only once. CDR3 length equals 14 residues. V lost 5 bases and J lost 2, with 13 bases in between. From germline, CDR1 is SQVTM and CDR2 ANQGSEA. The receptor's source is a woman over 75 with acute or convalescent COVID-19. Material: peripheral blood. This chain joins TRBV29-1 and TRBJ1-3, with D possibly TRBD1 on 5 matching bases. The CDR3 region is CSVSGMETGNTIYF. In nucleotides, the CDR3 is TGCAGCGTTTCAGGGATGGAGACTGGAAACACCATATATTTT.